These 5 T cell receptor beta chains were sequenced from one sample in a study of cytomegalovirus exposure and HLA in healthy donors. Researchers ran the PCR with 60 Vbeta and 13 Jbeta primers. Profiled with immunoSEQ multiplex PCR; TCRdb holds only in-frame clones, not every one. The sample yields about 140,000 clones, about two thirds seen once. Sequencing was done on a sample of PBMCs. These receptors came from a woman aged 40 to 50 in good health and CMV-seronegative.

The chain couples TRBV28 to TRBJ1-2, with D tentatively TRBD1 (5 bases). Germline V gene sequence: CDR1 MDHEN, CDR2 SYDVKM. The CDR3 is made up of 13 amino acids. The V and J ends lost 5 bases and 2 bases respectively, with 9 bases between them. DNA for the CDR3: TGTGCCAGCAGTGCGCAGGGAAACTATGGCTACACCTTC. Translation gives CASSAQGNYGYTF.

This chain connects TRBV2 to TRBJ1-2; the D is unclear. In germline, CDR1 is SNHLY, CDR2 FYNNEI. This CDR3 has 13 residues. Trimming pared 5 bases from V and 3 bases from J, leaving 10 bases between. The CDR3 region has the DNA TGTGCCAGCAGTCCAGGAATAGACTATGGCTACACCTTC. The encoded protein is CASSPGIDYGYTF.

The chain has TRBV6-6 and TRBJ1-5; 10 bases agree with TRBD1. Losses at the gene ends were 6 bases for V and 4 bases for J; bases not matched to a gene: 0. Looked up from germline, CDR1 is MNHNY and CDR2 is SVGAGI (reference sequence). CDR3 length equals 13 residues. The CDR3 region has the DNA TGTGCCAGCAGGGGACAGGGGAATCAGCCCCAGCATTTT. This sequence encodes CASRGQGNQPQHF.

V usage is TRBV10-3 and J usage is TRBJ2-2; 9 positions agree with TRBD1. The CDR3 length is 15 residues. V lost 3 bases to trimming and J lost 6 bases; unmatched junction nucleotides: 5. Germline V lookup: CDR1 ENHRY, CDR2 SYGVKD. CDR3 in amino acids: CAISDTGTGPGELFF. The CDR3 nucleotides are TGTGCCATCAGTGACACCGGGACAGGGCCCGGGGAGCTGTTTTTT.

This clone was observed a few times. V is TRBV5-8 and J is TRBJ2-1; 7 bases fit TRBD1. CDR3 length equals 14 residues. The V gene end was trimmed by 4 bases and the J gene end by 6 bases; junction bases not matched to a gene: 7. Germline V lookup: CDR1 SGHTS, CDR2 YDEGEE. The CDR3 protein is CASSPGTVGNEQFF. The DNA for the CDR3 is TGTGCCAGCAGCCCCGGGACAGTGGGCAATGAGCAGTTCTTC.